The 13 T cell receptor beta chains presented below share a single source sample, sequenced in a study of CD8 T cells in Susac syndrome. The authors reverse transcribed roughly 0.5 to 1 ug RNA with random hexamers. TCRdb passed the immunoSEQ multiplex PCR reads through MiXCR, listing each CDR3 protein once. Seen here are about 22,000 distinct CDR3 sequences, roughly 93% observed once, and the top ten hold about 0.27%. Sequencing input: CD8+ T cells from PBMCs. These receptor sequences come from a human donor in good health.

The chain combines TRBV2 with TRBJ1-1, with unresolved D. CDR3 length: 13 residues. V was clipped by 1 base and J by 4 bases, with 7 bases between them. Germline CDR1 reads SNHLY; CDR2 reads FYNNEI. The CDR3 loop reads CASSEGDGTEAFF. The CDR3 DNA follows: TGTGCCAGCAGTGAAGGGGATGGCACTGAAGCTTTCTTT.

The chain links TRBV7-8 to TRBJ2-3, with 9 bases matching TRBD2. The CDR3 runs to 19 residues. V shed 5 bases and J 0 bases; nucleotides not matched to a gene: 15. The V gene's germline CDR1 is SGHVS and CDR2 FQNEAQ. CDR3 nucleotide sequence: TGTGCCAGCAGCCCCTCCGGGACTAGCAACCCCCAAAGCACAGATACGCAGTATTTT. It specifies CASSPSGTSNPQSTDTQYF.

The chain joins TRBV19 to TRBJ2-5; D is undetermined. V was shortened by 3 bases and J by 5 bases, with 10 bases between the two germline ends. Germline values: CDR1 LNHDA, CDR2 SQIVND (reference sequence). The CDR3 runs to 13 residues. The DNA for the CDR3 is TGTGCCAGTAGTATCCTCCCATGGGAGACCCAGTACTTC. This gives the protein CASSILPWETQYF.

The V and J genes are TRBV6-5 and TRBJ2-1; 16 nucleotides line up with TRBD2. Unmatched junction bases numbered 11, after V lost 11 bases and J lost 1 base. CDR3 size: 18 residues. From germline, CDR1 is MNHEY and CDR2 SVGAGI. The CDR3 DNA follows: TGTGCCGCGGGTTACGGGACTAGCGGGGGGGGGTCCTACAATGAGCAGTTCTTC. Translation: CAAGYGTSGGGSYNEQFF.

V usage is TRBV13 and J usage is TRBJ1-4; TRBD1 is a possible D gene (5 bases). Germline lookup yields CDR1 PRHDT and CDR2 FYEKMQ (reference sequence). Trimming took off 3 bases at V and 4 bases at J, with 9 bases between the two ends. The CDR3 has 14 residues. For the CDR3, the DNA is TGTGCCAGCAGCTTTGGGACTTATAATGAAAAACTGTTTTTT. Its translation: CASSFGTYNEKLFF.

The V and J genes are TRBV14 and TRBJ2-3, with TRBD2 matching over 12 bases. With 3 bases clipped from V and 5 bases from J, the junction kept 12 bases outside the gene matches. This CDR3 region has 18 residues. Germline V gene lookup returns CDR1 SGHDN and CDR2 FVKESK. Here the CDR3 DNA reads TGTGCCAGCAGCCACCACTCACTAGCGGGGGGCCGAGTAGATACGCAGTATTTT. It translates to CASSHHSLAGGRVDTQYF.

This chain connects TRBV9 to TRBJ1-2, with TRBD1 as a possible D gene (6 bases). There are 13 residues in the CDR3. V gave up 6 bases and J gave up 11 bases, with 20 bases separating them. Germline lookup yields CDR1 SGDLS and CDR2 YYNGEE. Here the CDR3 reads CASMRQDSRLYTF. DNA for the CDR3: TGTGCCAGCATGCGTCAGGACAGCAGACTTTACACCTTC. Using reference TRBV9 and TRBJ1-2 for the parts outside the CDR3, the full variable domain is DSGVTQTPKHLITATGQRVTLRCSPRSGDLSVYWYQQSLDQGLQFLIQYYNGEERAKGNILERFSAQQFPDLHSELNLSSLELGDSALYFCASMRQDSRLYTFGSGTRLTVV.

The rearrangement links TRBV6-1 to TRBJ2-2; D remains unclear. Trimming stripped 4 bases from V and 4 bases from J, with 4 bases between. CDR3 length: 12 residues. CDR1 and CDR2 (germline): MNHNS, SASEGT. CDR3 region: CASSVFTGELFF. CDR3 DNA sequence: TGTGCCAGCAGTGTTTTCACCGGGGAGCTGTTTTTT.

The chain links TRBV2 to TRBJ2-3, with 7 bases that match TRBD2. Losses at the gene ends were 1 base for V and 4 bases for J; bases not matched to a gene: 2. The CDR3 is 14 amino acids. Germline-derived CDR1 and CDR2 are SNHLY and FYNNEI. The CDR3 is CASSEEGLADTQYF. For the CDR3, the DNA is TGTGCCAGCAGTGAAGAAGGACTAGCAGATACGCAGTATTTT.

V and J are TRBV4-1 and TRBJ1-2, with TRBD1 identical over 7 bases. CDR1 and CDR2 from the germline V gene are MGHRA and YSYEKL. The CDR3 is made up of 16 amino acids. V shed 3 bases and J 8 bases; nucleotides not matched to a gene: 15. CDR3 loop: CASSQTRDRDKQGYTF. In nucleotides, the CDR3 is TGCGCCAGCAGCCAGACAAGAGACAGGGACAAGCAGGGCTACACCTTC.

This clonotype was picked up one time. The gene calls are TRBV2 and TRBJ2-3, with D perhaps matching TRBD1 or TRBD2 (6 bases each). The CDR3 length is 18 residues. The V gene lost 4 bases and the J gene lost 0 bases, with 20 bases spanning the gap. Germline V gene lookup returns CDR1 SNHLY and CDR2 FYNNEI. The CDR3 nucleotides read TGTGCCAGCAGTGTACCAGGGGCTCGCGGGGCTAGCACAGATACGCAGTATTTT. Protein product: CASSVPGARGASTDTQYF.

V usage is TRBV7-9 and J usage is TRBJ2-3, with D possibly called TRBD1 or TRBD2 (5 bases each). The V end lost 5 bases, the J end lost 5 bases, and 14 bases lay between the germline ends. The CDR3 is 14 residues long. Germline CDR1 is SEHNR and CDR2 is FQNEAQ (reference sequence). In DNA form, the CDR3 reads TGTGCCAGCAGCCCCGGGACCGCAGGAGATACGCAGTATTTT. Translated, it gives CASSPGTAGDTQYF.

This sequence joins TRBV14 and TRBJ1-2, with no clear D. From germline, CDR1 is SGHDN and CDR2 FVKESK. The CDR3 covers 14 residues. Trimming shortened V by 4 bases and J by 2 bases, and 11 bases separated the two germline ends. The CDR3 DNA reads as TGTGCCAGCAGCCGCCGACTACTAAACTATGGCTACACCTTC. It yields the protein CASSRRLLNYGYTF.